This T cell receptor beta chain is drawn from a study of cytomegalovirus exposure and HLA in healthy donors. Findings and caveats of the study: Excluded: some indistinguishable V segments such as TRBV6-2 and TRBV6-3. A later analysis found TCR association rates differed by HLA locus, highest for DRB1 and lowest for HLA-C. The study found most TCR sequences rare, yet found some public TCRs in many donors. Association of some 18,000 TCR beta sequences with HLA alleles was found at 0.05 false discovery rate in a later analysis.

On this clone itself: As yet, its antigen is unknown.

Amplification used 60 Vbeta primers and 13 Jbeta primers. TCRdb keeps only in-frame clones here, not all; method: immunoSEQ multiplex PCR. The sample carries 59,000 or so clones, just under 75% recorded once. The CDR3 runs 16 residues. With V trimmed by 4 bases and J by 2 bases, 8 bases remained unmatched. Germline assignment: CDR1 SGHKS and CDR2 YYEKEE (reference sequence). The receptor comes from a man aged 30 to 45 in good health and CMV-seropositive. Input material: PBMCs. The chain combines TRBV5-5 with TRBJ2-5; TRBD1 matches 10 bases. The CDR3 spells CASSRDRGWEQETQYF. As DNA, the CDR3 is TGTGCCAGCAGCCGGGACAGGGGTTGGGAACAAGAGACCCAGTACTTC.